The rows below give T cell receptor beta chains drawn from one sample of a study of blood T cell repertoires in COVID-19. The method was immunoSEQ multiplex PCR; TCRdb's version includes in-frame clones alone and lacks a portion of them. The table shows roughly 350,000 clones, with about 87% occurring only once. Input material: peripheral blood. The receptors originated from a woman aged 50 to 65 with COVID-19, enrolled during active disease. CDR3s include the opening cysteine and the closing phenylalanine or tryptophan. The D gene is left open where the match is weak. Size tells how often a clone was seen (once, few, many) or the class of an expanded clone, and some rows leave it out.

. TRBJ1-2 TRBV19 TRBD1 TGTGCCAGTAGAGGGACAGGGGGCCGCTATGGCTACACCTTC CASRGTGGRYGYTF
. TRBJ1-2 TRBV6-5 . TGTGCCAGCAGAACTATGTTCTATGGCTACACCTTC CASRTMFYGYTF
. TRBJ1-1 TRBV18 . TGTGCCAGCTCACCCGCCGGGGTGAACACTGAAGCTTTCTTT CASSPAGVNTEAFF
. TRBJ2-7 TRBV27 . TGTGCCAGCAGTTTTGGGCCCTACGAGCAGTACTTC CASSFGPYEQYF
. TRBJ2-7 TRBV7-8 TRBD1 TGTGCCAGCAGCCCCTCCAGGGGGTCCTACGAGCAGTACTTC CASSPSRGSYEQYF
. TRBJ2-1 TRBV24-1 TRBD1 TGTGCCACCAGTGATCTCGGACAGGGGGTGGATGAGCAGTTCTTC CATSDLGQGVDEQFF
. TRBJ2-7 TRBV30 TRBD1 TGTGCCTGGAGTCGTACCCGGGGACAGATGACCTACGAGCAGTACTTC CAWSRTRGQMTYEQYF
. TRBJ1-2 TRBV6-5 TRBD1 TGTGCCAACTCAGGGACAGGGACTAACTATGGCTACACCTTC CANSGTGTNYGYTF
. TRBJ1-1 TRBV23-1 TRBD1 TGCGCCAGCAGTCACGCCAGGGGGCGATTTAGGTGCCCTGAAGCTTTCTTT CASSHARGRFRCPEAFF
. TRBJ2-1 TRBV5-1 TRBD2 TGCGCCAGCAGCGTCGGGAGGACCCCCTACAATGAGCAGTTCTTC CASSVGRTPYNEQFF
. TRBJ1-2 TRBV3-1/TRBV3-2 . TGTGCCAGCAGCCGCACGCAGGGTAATGGCTACACCTTC CASSRTQGNGYTF
. TRBJ2-7 TRBV30 TRBD2 TGTGCCTGGAGTGATCGACTAGCGGGAGTCGAGCAGTACTTC CAWSDRLAGVEQYF
. TRBJ1-5 TRBV15 . TGTGCCACCAGCACCCCCACCAGTCCCCAGCATTTT CATSTPTSPQHF
. TRBJ2-3 TRBV7-9 . TGTGCCAGCAGCTTACCGTGGGAGGACGGCACAGATACGCAGTATTTT CASSLPWEDGTDTQYF
. TRBJ2-1 TRBV5-5 . TGTGCCAGCAGCTTGACGGGGGGCCGGAATGAGCAGTTCTTC CASSLTGGRNEQFF
once TRBJ2-2 TRBV24-1 . TGTGCCACCAGACTAAAGAACACCGGGGAGCTGTTTTTT CATRLKNTGELFF
. TRBJ1-4 TRBV29-1 TRBD1 TGCAGCGCCGTGACAGGGGAAAAACTGTTTTTT CSAVTGEKLFF
once TRBJ2-3 TRBV4-3 . TGCGCCAGCAGCCAAGAATTGGGCTATACGCAGTATTTT CASSQELGYTQYF
. TRBJ2-5 TRBV5-1 . TGCGCCAGCAGCAACCCTAGCGAGCAAGAGACCCAGTACTTC CASSNPSEQETQYF
. TRBJ1-3 TRBV9 . TGTGCCAGCAGCGTATCAGGGGAGACGGCTGGAAACACCATATATTTT CASSVSGETAGNTIYF
. TRBJ1-6 TRBV5-1 TRBD1 TGCGCCAGCAAGCGGACAGGTGATAATTCACCCCTCCACTTT CASKRTGDNSPLHF
. TRBJ2-7 TRBV9 . TGTGCCAGCAGCGTATACGCAGGATCCTCCTACGAGCAGTACTTC CASSVYAGSSYEQYF
. TRBJ2-3 TRBV7-2 . TGTGCCAGCAGCTTGCGGTCCGATACGCAGTATTTT CASSLRSDTQYF
. TRBJ1-1 TRBV19 TRBD1 TGTGCCAGTCGGGGACAGGGGACGTTGAACACTGAAGCTTTCTTT CASRGQGTLNTEAFF
. TRBJ2-1 TRBV10-1 . TGCGCCAGCAGGGCTAGTTTAAACAATGAGCAGTTCTTC CASRASLNNEQFF
. TRBJ1-1 TRBV19 . TGTGCCACCAAACGATCGGGGGAAGCTTTCTTT CATKRSGEAFF
. TRBJ1-4 TRBV9 . TGTGCCAGCAGCGCCGACGCCGGGGGAGCGAGGAATGAAAAACTGTTTTTT CASSADAGGARNEKLFF
. TRBJ2-7 TRBV6-5 TRBD1 TGTGCCAGCAGTTACTCCGGACAGGGAGTTTCCTACGAGCAGTACTTC CASSYSGQGVSYEQYF
once TRBJ2-7 TRBV28 . TGTGCCAGCAGTTTATCGGGTAGCCCCTCCTACGAGCAGTACTTC CASSLSGSPSYEQYF
. TRBJ2-2 TRBV18 . TGTGCCAGCTCATCTTACTCGACAGGATCGAACACCGGGGAGCTGTTTTTT CASSSYSTGSNTGELFF
once TRBJ1-1 TRBV19 . TGTGCCAGTAGTATAGGAACGGGGGGGCATTTTGAAGCTTTCTTT CASSIGTGGHFEAFF